Below, one T cell receptor (beta chain) is given with its context. The data are from a study of monozygotic twins with inflammatory bowel disease. The CDR3 length is 13 residues. Germline V gene lookup returns CDR1 KGHDR and CDR2 SFDVKD. TCRdb reprocessed the 5' RACE reads, keeping one entry per CDR3 protein, no DNA. This repertoire includes 200,000 to 250,000 distinct CDR3 sequences. The sequenced material came from blood. The chain is built from TRBV24-1 and TRBJ1-2. This sequence was found in a human donor with ulcerative colitis or Crohn's disease, or a healthy co-twin of an affected twin (not recorded which). CDR3 in amino acids: CATSLDGNYGYTF.